The 22 T cell receptor beta chains below were found in one sample sequenced in a study of radiotherapy plus CTLA-4 blockade in lung cancer listed by TCRdb under 2018. The library was made by the immunoSEQ multiplex PCR assay. This is the immuneACCESS table as TCRdb keeps it, with only in-frame sequences that have V and J called. A part of the clones is gone; compared with another copy, unresolved V genes explain less than half, and the rest is unexplained. The sample table contains 65,000 to 85,000 clones; only one count was recorded for under 75% of them. The ten largest account for approximately 10% of the sample. Sample: peripheral blood, taken from a patient treated with radiotherapy plus ipilimumab. All receptors derive from a human donor with non-small cell lung cancer whose response to radiotherapy plus ipilimumab could not be evaluated.

CDR3 residues: CASSLEEGTIQYF. The DNA of the CDR3 is TGTGCCAGCAGCTTAGAGGAGGGGACCATTCAGTACTTC. V usage is TRBV11-1 and J usage is TRBJ2-4; tentative D call: TRBD2 (6 bases). This CDR3 is 13 amino acids long. Trimming cost V 1 base and J 9 bases, with 10 bases left between them. Germline-derived CDR1 and CDR2 are SGHAT and FQDESV (reference sequence). Together with reference TRBV11-1 and TRBJ2-4, the CDR3 gives the full variable domain: EAEVAQSPRYKITEKSQAVAFWCDPISGHATLYWYRQILGQGPELLVQFQDESVVDDSQLPKDRFSAERLKGVDSTLKIQPAELGDSAMYLCASSLEEGTIQYFGAGTRLSVL.

V gene TRBV27 combines with J gene TRBJ1-1, with D perhaps TRBD1 (6 bases). The V end was cut by 1 base, the J end by 1 base, with 7 bases between. The CDR3 covers 14 residues. The V gene's germline CDR1 is MNHEY and CDR2 SMNVEV (reference sequence). This CDR3 is CASSLFRGNTEAFF. In nucleotides, the CDR3 is TGTGCCAGCAGTTTATTCAGGGGGAACACTGAAGCTTTCTTT.

The J gene is TRBJ2-5, the V gene TRBV10-3, with 9 bases identical to TRBD1. This CDR3 spans 18 amino acids. J was trimmed by 5 bases and V by 10 bases; bases with no gene match: 23. Per germline, CDR1 ENHRY and CDR2 SYGVKD. The CDR3 nucleotides are TGTGCCACAACGCCGTCTCAGGGGTTGGGACAGGGTTTGGAGACCCAGTACTTC. As protein: CATTPSQGLGQGLETQYF.

The genes are TRBV6-5 and TRBJ2-2, with 8 bases matching TRBD1. CDR1 and CDR2 from the germline V gene are MNHEY and SVGAGI. V was pared by 8 bases and J by 4 bases, with 6 bases of the junction left unmatched. This CDR3 is built from 14 residues. The CDR3 bases are TGTGCCAGCGACAGGGGATGGAGCACCGGGGAGCTGTTTTTT. Protein: CASDRGWSTGELFF.

This rearrangement joins TRBV4-1 to TRBJ1-6; D remains unclear. Trimming removed 0 bases from V and 8 bases from J, with 11 bases in between. The CDR3 sequence is 15 residues long. Germline CDR1 MGHRA, CDR2 YSYEKL. CDR3 bases: TGCGCCAGCAGCCAAGAATCGGGGTGGCATTCACCCCTCCACTTT. It encodes CASSQESGWHSPLHF.

The chain couples TRBV4-3 to TRBJ1-1, with TRBD1 identical over 10 bases. Trimming removed 0 bases from V and 4 bases from J; junction bases left unmatched: 8. The CDR3 loop spans 17 amino acids. Per the germline V gene, CDR1 is LGHNA and CDR2 is YSLEER. In nucleotides, the CDR3 is TGCGCCAGCAGCCAAGAGGGACAGGGGTATTTGGGCACTGAAGCTTTCTTT. Residues: CASSQEGQGYLGTEAFF.

The V call is TRBV19, the J call TRBJ1-1; 7 bases align to TRBD1. Germline trimming cut 8 bases from V and 0 bases from J; bases unmatched to any gene: 3. Germline-derived CDR1 and CDR2 are LNHDA and SQIVND (reference sequence). The CDR3 has 13 residues. The CDR3 region has the DNA TGTGCCAGTTGGAGGGGGCTGAACACTGAAGCTTTCTTT. It translates to CASWRGLNTEAFF.

This rearrangement joins TRBV19 to TRBJ1-4; 7 nucleotides agree with TRBD1. Germline V gene lookup returns CDR1 LNHDA and CDR2 SQIVND (reference sequence). This CDR3 comprises 15 residues. V shed 5 bases, J shed 3 bases, and the junction held 6 bases outside the gene matches. CDR3 residues: CASSFSQGPNEKLFF. The CDR3 coding sequence is TGTGCCAGTAGTTTCTCACAGGGGCCTAATGAAAAACTGTTTTTT.

This chain uses TRBV6-1 with TRBJ1-1, with 9 nucleotides matching TRBD1. Trimming took 6 bases from V and 3 from J; bases not matched to a gene: 5. Germline V lookup: CDR1 MNHNS, CDR2 SASEGT. The CDR3 is 14 residues long. The CDR3 region is CASRPGTGYTEAFF. The CDR3 DNA sequence: TGTGCCAGCAGACCCGGGACAGGGTACACTGAAGCTTTCTTT.

This chain links TRBV18 with TRBJ2-7; 7 positions match TRBD1. CDR3 length: 17 residues. The ends lost 1 base at V and 4 bases at J; junction bases unmatched: 13. Germline assignment: CDR1 KGHSH and CDR2 LQKENI. CDR3 nucleotides: TGTGCCAGCTCACCACTAAGATTCGAGACAGGGACGTACGAGCAGTACTTC. Translation: CASSPLRFETGTYEQYF.

This clone has just one count. This chain joins TRBV5-1 and TRBJ1-5; TRBD1 matches 7 bases. From germline, CDR1 is SGHRS and CDR2 YFSETQ. V shed 5 bases, J shed 0 bases, and the junction held 5 bases outside the gene matches. This CDR3 has 15 residues. The CDR3 DNA sequence: TGCGCCAGCAGGTGGGACAGCAATAGCAATCAGCCCCAGCATTTT. Protein product: CASRWDSNSNQPQHF.

This clone was detected once. Here the CDR3 DNA reads TGTGCCAGCGTACTGACTAGCGGACCCTACAATGAGCAGTTCTTC. This gives the protein CASVLTSGPYNEQFF. V usage is TRBV6-1 and J usage is TRBJ2-1, with 9 bases lining up with TRBD2. CDR1 MNHNS and CDR2 SASEGT come from the germline V gene. The J segment lost 2 bases and the V segment lost 8 bases, leaving 7 bases of the junction unmatched. The CDR3 sequence is 15 residues long.

The chain recombines TRBV6-5 with TRBJ1-5, with 8 nucleotides matching TRBD1. V was pared by 5 bases and J by 7 bases, with 4 bases of the junction left unmatched. Germline V gives CDR1 MNHEY, CDR2 SVGAGI. The CDR3 runs to 13 residues. CDR3 DNA sequence: TGTGCCAGCAGTAGGACAGGGTGGCAGCCCCAGCATTTT. This translates into CASSRTGWQPQHF.

V is TRBV7-3 and J is TRBJ1-5; D possibly corresponds to TRBD1 (5 bases). CDR1 and CDR2 from the germline V gene are SGHTA and FQGTGA. The CDR3 length is 17 residues. The germline V and J ends were trimmed by 5 bases and 0 bases, with 17 bases remaining between them. The CDR3 here is CASSPKSGANSNQPQHF. The CDR3 bases are TGTGCCAGCAGCCCGAAAAGTGGGGCTAATAGCAATCAGCCCCAGCATTTT.

This clone was counted a few times. This chain links TRBV5-6 with TRBJ2-2, with 7 bases matching TRBD1. With 5 bases clipped from V and 4 bases from J, the junction kept 5 bases outside the gene matches. The CDR3 has 14 residues. CDR1 and CDR2 from the germline V gene are SGHDT and YYEEEE. The CDR3 reads CASRIQGSTGELFF. For the CDR3, the DNA is TGTGCCAGCAGAATACAGGGGTCCACCGGGGAGCTGTTTTTT.

This clone was seen a single time. V is TRBV6-6 and J is TRBJ2-5; D gene ambiguous. The closer fit of TRBJ2-7 to the DNA end suggests the J call may be wrong. Germline values: CDR1 MNHNY, CDR2 SVGAGI (reference sequence). This CDR3 is 14 amino acids long. The CDR3 coding sequence is TGTGCCAGCAGTTACTCGTTCTTGGGCTACGAGCAGTACTTC. Translating gives CASSYSFLGYEQYF.

As for this clone: This sample also contains other DNA sequences that code for the same CDR3. This sequence joins TRBV18 and TRBJ2-1; 11 positions match TRBD1. The junction had 3 bases not matched to a gene; V was cut back by 2 bases and J by 3 bases. Germline CDR1 is KGHSH and CDR2 is LQKENI. The CDR3 loop spans 16 amino acids. CDR3 loop: CASSPSGTGGYNEQFF. The DNA for the CDR3 is TGTGCCAGCTCACCATCCGGGACAGGGGGCTACAATGAGCAGTTCTTC.

The V call is TRBV9, the J call TRBJ1-4, with 7 bases that match TRBD1. The CDR3 length is 17 residues. Germline V lookup: CDR1 SGDLS, CDR2 YYNGEE. With V trimmed by 8 bases and J by 2 bases, 15 bases remained unmatched. CDR3 sequence (DNA): TGTGCCAGTTCGCCACAGGGGCCAGGGAGGACTAATGAAAAACTGTTTTTT. Translated: CASSPQGPGRTNEKLFF. Drawing the rest from reference TRBV9 and TRBJ1-4, the complete variable domain is DSGVTQTPKHLITATGQRVTLRCSPRSGDLSVYWYQQSLDQGLQFLIQYYNGEERAKGNILERFSAQQFPDLHSELNLSSLELGDSALYFCASSPQGPGRTNEKLFFGSGTQLSVL.

The sample holds one count of this clone. This sequence joins TRBV6-6 and TRBJ2-5; D might be TRBD2 (6 bases). This CDR3 spans 13 amino acids. CDR1 and CDR2 (germline): MNHNY, SVGAGI (reference sequence). V gave up 11 bases and J gave up 7 bases, with 20 bases separating them. The CDR3 sequence: CAAGESSGGTQYF. CDR3 bases: TGTGCCGCCGGGGAGAGTAGCGGAGGGACCCAGTACTTC.

This chain links TRBV30 with TRBJ2-3; 8 bases are a match to TRBD2. From germline, CDR1 is GTSNPN and CDR2 SVGIG (reference sequence). Trimming at V came to 0 bases and at J to 8 bases, leaving 7 bases not matched to a gene. The CDR3 extends over 14 amino acids. DNA for the CDR3: TGTGCCTGGAGTGTTCTCGGGGGGGCCGGTACGCAGTATTTT. Its protein is CAWSVLGGAGTQYF.

The chain recombines TRBV27 with TRBJ2-7; D may be TRBD1 (6 bases). CDR1 and CDR2 (germline): MNHEY, SMNVEV (reference sequence). Trimming left V 5 bases short and J 6 bases short, with 11 bases between. The CDR3 is 12 amino acids. The CDR3 loop reads CASSATGSEQYF. The DNA for the CDR3 is TGTGCCAGCAGTGCCACAGGGTCCGAGCAGTACTTC.

The CDR3 coding sequence is TGCAGCGTTGAAGAGAGCGGGGGGGCAAGGGAGCAGTACTTC. Its protein product is CSVEESGGAREQYF. This chain joins TRBV29-1 and TRBJ2-7; 10 bases match TRBD2. This CDR3 comprises 14 residues. V was clipped by 0 bases and J by 7 bases; unmatched bases: 6. In germline, CDR1 is SQVTM, CDR2 ANQGSEA.